These T cell receptor beta chains were read from a single sample in a study of T cell changes during pregnancy in multiple sclerosis. Assay: immunoSEQ multiplex PCR; the TCRdb copy retains only in-frame clones and omits some. The data show 45,000 or so clones, approximately 91% seen once. Material: PBMCs (not recorded whether the cells were cultured). These receptor sequences come from a female donor with multiple sclerosis, enrolled in a pregnancy study. Each CDR3 is given without its conserved first and last residue. Each record gives: J gene, D gene, V gene, CDR3 protein. The D gene is left open where the match is weak.

J gene: TRBJ2-7; D gene: -; V gene: TRBV30; CDR3 protein: AWSKTLTYEQY
J gene: TRBJ2-7; D gene: TRBD1; V gene: TRBV2; CDR3 protein: ARSNPDRVYEQY
J gene: TRBJ2-7; D gene: -; V gene: TRBV2; CDR3 protein: ASNYPVKTYEQY
J gene: TRBJ2-4; D gene: -; V gene: TRBV10-1; CDR3 protein: ASSESIIKNIQY
J gene: TRBJ1-2; D gene: -; V gene: TRBV7-2; CDR3 protein: ASSLAGPVPNNYGYT
J gene: TRBJ2-7; D gene: -; V gene: TRBV5-1; CDR3 protein: ASSLEGEAYEQY
J gene: TRBJ2-7; D gene: TRBD1; V gene: TRBV18; CDR3 protein: ASSPFGSTGGYEQY
J gene: TRBJ1-2; D gene: -; V gene: TRBV19; CDR3 protein: ASSNQPPNYGYT
J gene: TRBJ1-4; D gene: TRBD1; V gene: TRBV6-1; CDR3 protein: ASSEPIGQETNEKLF
J gene: TRBJ2-7; D gene: -; V gene: TRBV28; CDR3 protein: ASSPSLTRPSNSYEQY
J gene: TRBJ1-1; D gene: -; V gene: TRBV21-1; CDR3 protein: ASSKREGYTEAF
J gene: TRBJ1-2; D gene: -; V gene: TRBV4-1; CDR3 protein: ASSPETNYGYT
J gene: TRBJ1-1; D gene: -; V gene: TRBV12-5; CDR3 protein: ASGLVLGGKVDEAF
J gene: TRBJ2-3; D gene: -; V gene: TRBV7-2; CDR3 protein: ASSAALADTQY
J gene: TRBJ2-3; D gene: -; V gene: TRBV29-1; CDR3 protein: SVTIIGTDTQY
J gene: TRBJ1-1; D gene: -; V gene: TRBV9; CDR3 protein: ASSVEVSMNTEAF
J gene: TRBJ2-1; D gene: TRBD2; V gene: TRBV27; CDR3 protein: ASSSGRLAGGNEQF
J gene: TRBJ2-7; D gene: -; V gene: TRBV7-2; CDR3 protein: ASCLAYESYEQY
J gene: TRBJ2-2; D gene: -; V gene: TRBV2; CDR3 protein: ASSYTPGTGELF
J gene: TRBJ2-1; D gene: TRBD2; V gene: TRBV6-4; CDR3 protein: ASSDSSGGGNEQF
J gene: TRBJ2-2; D gene: -; V gene: TRBV4-1; CDR3 protein: ASSQTSANTGELF
J gene: TRBJ2-3; D gene: TRBD2; V gene: TRBV5-1; CDR3 protein: ASSPVAGGVPDTQY
J gene: TRBJ2-7; D gene: -; V gene: TRBV9; CDR3 protein: ASSSTGAPISYEQY
J gene: TRBJ1-1; D gene: -; V gene: TRBV5-1; CDR3 protein: ASSFRTENTEAF
J gene: TRBJ2-7; D gene: TRBD1; V gene: TRBV28; CDR3 protein: ASRGDRAYEQY
J gene: TRBJ2-7; D gene: TRBD1; V gene: TRBV6-5; CDR3 protein: ASSRQGAMGEQY
J gene: TRBJ2-5; D gene: -; V gene: TRBV19; CDR3 protein: ASSITADQETQY
J gene: TRBJ2-3; D gene: TRBD2; V gene: TRBV5-4; CDR3 protein: ASSSLGTLAGAIADTQY
J gene: TRBJ2-5; D gene: TRBD1; V gene: TRBV19; CDR3 protein: ASSAQGARETQY
J gene: TRBJ1-2; D gene: -; V gene: TRBV2; CDR3 protein: ASSEGRVVGYT
J gene: TRBJ2-7; D gene: TRBD2; V gene: TRBV27; CDR3 protein: ASSPGLAGVDEQY
J gene: TRBJ2-1; D gene: -; V gene: TRBV18; CDR3 protein: ASSPPRRSYNEQF
J gene: TRBJ1-1; D gene: -; V gene: TRBV7-9; CDR3 protein: ASSEMLGDPEAF